This TCR beta chain is from a study of shared clonotypes between healthy human individuals. Study-level background: The study drew on a couple of women and three men aged 18 to 49 as donors. Three plates each covered CD4 naive and memory; CD8 naive two, CD8 memory one.

Germline V gene lookup returns CDR1 SNHLY and CDR2 FYNNEI. Between the trimmed V and J ends, which lost 9 bases and 6 bases, there was a span of 12 bases. This CDR3 comprises 12 residues. Naive CD8 populations comprised CD45RO-negative cells positively selected for CCR7, excluding terminally differentiated effector memory CD45RA+ cells. Replicate PCRs from sorted subsets contained about 0.2 ug DNA, which is roughly 30,000 T cell genomes. Sequenced by immunoSEQ multiplex PCR; TCRdb stores in-frame clones only, minus some. The table records some 800,000 clones, over 90% of them present only once. This clonotype was sampled from a man aged 25-45 years in good health. The rearrangement joins TRBV2 to TRBJ2-1; weak D call: TRBD2 (6 bases). The sequencing input was naive CD8+ T cells sorted from blood. This CDR3 reads CASFGGINEQFF. The CDR3 nucleotides are TGTGCCAGTTTTGGGGGGATCAATGAGCAGTTCTTC.